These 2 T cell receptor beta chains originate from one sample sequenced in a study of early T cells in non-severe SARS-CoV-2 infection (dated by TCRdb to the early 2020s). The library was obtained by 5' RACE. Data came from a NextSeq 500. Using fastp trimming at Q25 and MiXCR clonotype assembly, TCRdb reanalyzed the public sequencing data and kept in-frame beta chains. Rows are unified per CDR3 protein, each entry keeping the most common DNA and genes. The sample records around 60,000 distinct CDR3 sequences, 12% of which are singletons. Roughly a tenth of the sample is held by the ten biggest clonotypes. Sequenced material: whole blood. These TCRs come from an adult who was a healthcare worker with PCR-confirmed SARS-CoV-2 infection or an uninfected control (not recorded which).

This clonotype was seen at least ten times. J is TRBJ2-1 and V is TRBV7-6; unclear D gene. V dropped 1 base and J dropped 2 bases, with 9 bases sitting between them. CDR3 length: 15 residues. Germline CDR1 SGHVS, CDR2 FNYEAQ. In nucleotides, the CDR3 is TGTGCCAGCAGCTTAGTTGCAAATACCTACAATGAGCAGTTCTTC. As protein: CASSLVANTYNEQFF.

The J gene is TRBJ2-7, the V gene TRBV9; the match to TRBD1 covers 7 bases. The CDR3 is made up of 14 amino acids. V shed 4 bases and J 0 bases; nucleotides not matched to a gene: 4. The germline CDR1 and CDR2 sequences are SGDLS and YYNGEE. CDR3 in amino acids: CASSPWDSSYEQYF. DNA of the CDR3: TGTGCCAGCAGCCCCTGGGACAGCTCCTACGAGCAGTACTTC.